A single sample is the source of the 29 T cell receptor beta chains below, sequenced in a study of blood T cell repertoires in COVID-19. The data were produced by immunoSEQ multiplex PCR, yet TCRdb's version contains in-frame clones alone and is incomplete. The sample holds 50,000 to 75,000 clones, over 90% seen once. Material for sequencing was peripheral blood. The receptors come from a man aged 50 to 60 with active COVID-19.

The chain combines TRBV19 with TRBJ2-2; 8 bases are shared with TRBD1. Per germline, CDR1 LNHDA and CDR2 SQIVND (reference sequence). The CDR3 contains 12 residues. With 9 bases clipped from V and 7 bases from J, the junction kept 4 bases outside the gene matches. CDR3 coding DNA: TGTGCCAGCTGCACAGGGGGCGGGGAGCTGTTTTTT. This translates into CASCTGGGELFF.

CDR3 bases: TGTGCCAGCAGCCAAGATAGAAACTGGCAGGGAGGTCAGCCCCAGCATTTT. It is translated as CASSQDRNWQGGQPQHF. V is TRBV4-2 and J is TRBJ1-5, with D tentatively TRBD1 (5 bases). Per germline, CDR1 LGHNA and CDR2 YNFKEQ. The CDR3 spans 17 residues. Between the trimmed V and J ends, which lost 0 bases and 6 bases, there was a span of 18 bases.

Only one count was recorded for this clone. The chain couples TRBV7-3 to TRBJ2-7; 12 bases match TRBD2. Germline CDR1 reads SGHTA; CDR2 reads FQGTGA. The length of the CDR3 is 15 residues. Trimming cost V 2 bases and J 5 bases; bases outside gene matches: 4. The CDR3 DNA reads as TGTGCCAGCAGCTTATCACTAGCGGGAGGCCACGAGCAGTACTTC. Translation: CASSLSLAGGHEQYF.

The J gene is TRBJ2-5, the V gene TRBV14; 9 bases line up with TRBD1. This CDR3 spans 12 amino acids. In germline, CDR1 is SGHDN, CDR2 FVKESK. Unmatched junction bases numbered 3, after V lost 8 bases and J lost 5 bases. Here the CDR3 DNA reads TGTGCCAGCGGACAGGGGCGGGAGACCCAGTACTTC. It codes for CASGQGRETQYF.

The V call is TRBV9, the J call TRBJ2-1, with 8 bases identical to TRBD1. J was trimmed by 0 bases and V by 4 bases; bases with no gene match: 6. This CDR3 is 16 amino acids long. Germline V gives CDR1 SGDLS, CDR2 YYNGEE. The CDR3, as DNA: TGTGCCAGCAGCCCGCGGACAGGGAGCTCCTACAATGAGCAGTTCTTC. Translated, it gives CASSPRTGSSYNEQFF.

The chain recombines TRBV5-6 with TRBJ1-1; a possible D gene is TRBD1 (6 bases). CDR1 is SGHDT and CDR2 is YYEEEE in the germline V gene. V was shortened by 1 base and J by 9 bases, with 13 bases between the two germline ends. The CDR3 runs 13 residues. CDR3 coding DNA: TGTGCCAGCAGCTTGCGGATCAGGGGAAAAGCTTTCTTT. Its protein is CASSLRIRGKAFF.

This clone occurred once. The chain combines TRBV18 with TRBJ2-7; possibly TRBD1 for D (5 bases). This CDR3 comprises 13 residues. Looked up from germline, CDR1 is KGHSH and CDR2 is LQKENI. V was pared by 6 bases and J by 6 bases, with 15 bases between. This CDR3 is CASSPQGRGEQYF. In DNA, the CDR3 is TGTGCCAGCTCTCCCCAGGGTAGAGGCGAGCAGTACTTC.

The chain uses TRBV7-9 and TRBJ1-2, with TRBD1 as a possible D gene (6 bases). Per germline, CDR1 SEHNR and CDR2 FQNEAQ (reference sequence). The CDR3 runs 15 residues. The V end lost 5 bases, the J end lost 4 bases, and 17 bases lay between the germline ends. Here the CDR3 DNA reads TGTGCCAGCAGCGAACTGATCAGGGGCCCCTATGGCTACACCTTC. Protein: CASSELIRGPYGYTF.

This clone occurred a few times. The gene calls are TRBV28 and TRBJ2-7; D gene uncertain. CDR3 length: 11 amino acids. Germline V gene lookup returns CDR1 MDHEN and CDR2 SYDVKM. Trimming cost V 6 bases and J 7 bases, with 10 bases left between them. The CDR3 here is CASSPLREQYF. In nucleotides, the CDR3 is TGTGCCAGCAGCCCACTGCGGGAGCAGTACTTC.

CDR3 bases: TGTGCCAGCAGCTTGGGGGGCAGCAATCAGCCCCAGCATTTT. Translating it yields CASSLGGSNQPQHF. This chain links TRBV5-4 with TRBJ1-5; a possible D gene is TRBD1 (5 bases). The germline CDR1 and CDR2 sequences are SGHNT and YYREEE (reference sequence). The CDR3 is 14 residues long. Trimming took off 0 bases at V and 1 base at J, with 5 bases between the two ends.

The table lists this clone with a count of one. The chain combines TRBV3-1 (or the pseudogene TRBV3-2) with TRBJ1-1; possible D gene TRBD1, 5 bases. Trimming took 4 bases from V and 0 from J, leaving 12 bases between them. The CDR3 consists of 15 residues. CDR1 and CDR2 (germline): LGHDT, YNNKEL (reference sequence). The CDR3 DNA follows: TGTGCCAGCAGCCGCCTACCGACAGTGAACACTGAAGCTTTCTTT. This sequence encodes CASSRLPTVNTEAFF.

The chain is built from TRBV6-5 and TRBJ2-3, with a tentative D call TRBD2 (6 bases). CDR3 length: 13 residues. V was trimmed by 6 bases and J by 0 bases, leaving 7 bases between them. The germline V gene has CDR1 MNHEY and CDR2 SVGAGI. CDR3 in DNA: TGTGCCAGCAGCGGGGGAAGCACAGATACGCAGTATTTT. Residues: CASSGGSTDTQYF.

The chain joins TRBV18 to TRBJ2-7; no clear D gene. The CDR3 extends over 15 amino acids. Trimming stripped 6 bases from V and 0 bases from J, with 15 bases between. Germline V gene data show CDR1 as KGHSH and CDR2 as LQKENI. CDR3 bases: TGTGCCAGCTCCCTAGGCACATCTAGCTCCTACGAGCAGTACTTC. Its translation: CASSLGTSSSYEQYF. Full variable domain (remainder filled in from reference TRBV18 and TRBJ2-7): NAGVMQNPRHLVRRRGQEARLRCSPMKGHSHVYWYRQLPEEGLKFMVYLQKENIIDESGMPKERFSAEFPKEGPSILRIQQVVRGDSAAYFCASSLGTSSSYEQYFGPGTRLTVT.

The CDR3 nucleotides are TGTGCCAGCAGCCCCCGGTCCCAAGGCAGGGCCGGCGAGCAGTACTTC. This translates into CASSPRSQGRAGEQYF. The genes are TRBV7-9 and TRBJ2-7; D is possibly TRBD1 (5 bases). The CDR3 covers 16 residues. Germline CDR1 and CDR2: SEHNR and FQNEAQ (reference sequence). Trimming left V 5 bases short and J 6 bases short, with 23 bases between.

CDR3 bases: TGTGCCAGCAGCTTAGTCGCGGGGGACCACAATGAGCAGTTCTTC. This codes for CASSLVAGDHNEQFF. This chain joins TRBV7-9 and TRBJ2-1; TRBD2 aligns across 7 bases. From germline, CDR1 is SEHNR and CDR2 FQNEAQ (reference sequence). This CDR3 contains 15 residues. V trimming: 1 base; J trimming: 5 bases; junction bases outside the gene matches: 5.

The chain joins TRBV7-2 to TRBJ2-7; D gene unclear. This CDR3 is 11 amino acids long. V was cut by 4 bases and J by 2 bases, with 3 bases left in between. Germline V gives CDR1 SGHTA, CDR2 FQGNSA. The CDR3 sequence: CASSSTYEQYF. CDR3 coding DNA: TGTGCCAGCAGCTCTACCTACGAGCAGTACTTC.

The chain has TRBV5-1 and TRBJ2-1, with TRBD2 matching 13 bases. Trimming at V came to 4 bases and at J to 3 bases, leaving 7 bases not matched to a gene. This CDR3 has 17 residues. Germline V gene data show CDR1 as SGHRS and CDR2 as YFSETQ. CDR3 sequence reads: CASSTGLAGRFYNEQFF. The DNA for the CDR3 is TGCGCCAGCAGCACGGGACTAGCGGGGAGGTTCTACAATGAGCAGTTCTTC.

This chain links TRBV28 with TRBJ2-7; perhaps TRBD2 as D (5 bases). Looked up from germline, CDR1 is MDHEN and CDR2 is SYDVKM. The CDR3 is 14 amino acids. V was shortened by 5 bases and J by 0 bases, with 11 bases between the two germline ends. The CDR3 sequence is CASSTNGGSYEQYF. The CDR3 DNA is TGTGCCAGCAGTACCAATGGAGGCTCCTACGAGCAGTACTTC. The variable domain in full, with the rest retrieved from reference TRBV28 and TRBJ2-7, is DVKVTQSSRYLVKRTGEKVFLECVQDMDHENMFWYRQDPGLGLRLIYFSYDVKMKEKGDIPEGYSVSREKKERFSLILESASTNQTSMYLCASSTNGGSYEQYFGPGTRLTVT.

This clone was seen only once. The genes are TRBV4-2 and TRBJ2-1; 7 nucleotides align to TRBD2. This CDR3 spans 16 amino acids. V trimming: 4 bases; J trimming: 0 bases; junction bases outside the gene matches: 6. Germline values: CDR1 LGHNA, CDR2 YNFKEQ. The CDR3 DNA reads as TGTGCCAGCAGCCGAGGGGAGGGGACCTCCTACAATGAGCAGTTCTTC. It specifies CASSRGEGTSYNEQFF.

CDR3 residues: CASSLSKPYYYEQYF. CDR3 in DNA: TGTGCCAGCAGTTTATCTAAACCTTACTACTACGAGCAGTACTTC. The V call is TRBV27, the J call TRBJ2-7, with D uncertain. With 0 bases removed from V and 3 bases from J, the gap between germline ends came to 12 bases. The CDR3 is 15 amino acids. The germline V gene encodes CDR1 MNHEY and CDR2 SMNVEV (reference sequence).

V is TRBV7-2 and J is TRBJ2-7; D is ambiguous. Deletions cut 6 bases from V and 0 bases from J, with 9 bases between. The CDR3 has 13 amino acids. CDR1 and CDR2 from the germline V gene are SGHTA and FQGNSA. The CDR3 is CASSNSPSYEQYF. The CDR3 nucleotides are TGTGCCAGCAGTAATAGTCCCTCCTACGAGCAGTACTTC. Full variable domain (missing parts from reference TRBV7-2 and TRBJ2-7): GAGVSQSPSNKVTEKGKDVELRCDPISGHTALYWYRQSLGQGLEFLIYFQGNSAPDKSGLPSDRFSAERTGGSVSTLTIQRTQQEDSAVYLCASSNSPSYEQYFGPGTRLTVT.

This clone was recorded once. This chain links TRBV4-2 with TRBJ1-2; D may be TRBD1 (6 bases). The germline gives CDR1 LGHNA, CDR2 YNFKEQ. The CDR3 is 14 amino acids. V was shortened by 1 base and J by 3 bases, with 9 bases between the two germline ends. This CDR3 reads CASSQARQDYGYTF. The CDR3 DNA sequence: TGTGCCAGCAGCCAAGCTAGACAGGACTATGGCTACACCTTC.

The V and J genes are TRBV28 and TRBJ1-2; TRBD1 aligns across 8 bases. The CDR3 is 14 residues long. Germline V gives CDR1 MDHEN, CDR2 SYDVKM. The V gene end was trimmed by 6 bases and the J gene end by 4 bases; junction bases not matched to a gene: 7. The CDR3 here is CASRTGGSFYGYTF. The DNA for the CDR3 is TGTGCCAGCAGAACAGGGGGGTCCTTCTATGGCTACACCTTC.

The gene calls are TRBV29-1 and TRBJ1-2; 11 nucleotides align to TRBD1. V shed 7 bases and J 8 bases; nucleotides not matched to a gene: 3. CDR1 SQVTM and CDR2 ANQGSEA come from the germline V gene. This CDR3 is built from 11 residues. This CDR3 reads CSAGDRGGYTF. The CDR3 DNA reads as TGCAGCGCTGGGGACAGGGGGGGCTACACCTTC.

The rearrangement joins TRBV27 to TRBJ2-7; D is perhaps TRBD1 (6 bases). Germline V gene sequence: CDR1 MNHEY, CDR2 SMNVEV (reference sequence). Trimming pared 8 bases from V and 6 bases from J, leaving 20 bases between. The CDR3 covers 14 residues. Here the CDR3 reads CASRRWQGPGEQYF. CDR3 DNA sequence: TGTGCCAGCCGAAGGTGGCAGGGGCCGGGCGAGCAGTACTTC.

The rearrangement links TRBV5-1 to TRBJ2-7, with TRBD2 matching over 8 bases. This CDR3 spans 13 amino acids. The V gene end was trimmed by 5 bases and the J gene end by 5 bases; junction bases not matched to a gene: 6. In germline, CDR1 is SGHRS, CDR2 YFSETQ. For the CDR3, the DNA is TGCGCCAGCAGTACCAGCGGGAGCGACGAGCAGTACTTC. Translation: CASSTSGSDEQYF.

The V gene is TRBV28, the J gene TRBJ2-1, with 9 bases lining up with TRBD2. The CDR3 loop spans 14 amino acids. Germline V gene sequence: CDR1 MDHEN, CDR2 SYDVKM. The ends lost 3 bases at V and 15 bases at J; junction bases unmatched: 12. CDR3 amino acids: CASSFSSGRLIRFF. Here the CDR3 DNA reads TGTGCCAGCAGTTTTTCGAGCGGGAGGCTCATCCGGTTCTTC.

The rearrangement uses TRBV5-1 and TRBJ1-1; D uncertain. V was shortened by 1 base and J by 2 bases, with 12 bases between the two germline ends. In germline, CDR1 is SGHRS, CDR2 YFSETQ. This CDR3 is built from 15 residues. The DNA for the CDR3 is TGCGCCAGCAGCTTGTCGGGAAGCCTTAACACTGAAGCTTTCTTT. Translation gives CASSLSGSLNTEAFF.

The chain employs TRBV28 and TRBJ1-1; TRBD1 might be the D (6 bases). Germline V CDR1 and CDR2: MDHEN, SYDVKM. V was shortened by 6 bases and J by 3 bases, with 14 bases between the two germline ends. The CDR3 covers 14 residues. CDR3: CASRYRVIDTEAFF. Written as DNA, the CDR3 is TGTGCCAGCAGATACAGGGTTATCGACACTGAAGCTTTCTTT. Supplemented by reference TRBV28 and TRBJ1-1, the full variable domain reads DVKVTQSSRYLVKRTGEKVFLECVQDMDHENMFWYRQDPGLGLRLIYFSYDVKMKEKGDIPEGYSVSREKKERFSLILESASTNQTSMYLCASRYRVIDTEAFFGQGTRLTVV.